A single sample gave rise to the 13 T cell receptor beta chains below, sequenced in a study of type 1 and type 2 diabetes patients (dated by TCRdb to 2016 to 2017). TCRdb records Illumina MiSeq as the sequencer. Genomic DNA from sorted T cell subsets served as template for TCRbeta CDR3 amplification. Multiplex PCR with 30 forward and 13 reverse primers amplified the TCRbeta CDR3 region. TCRdb trimmed the raw reads at Q25, called clones with MiXCR and kept productive beta chains. Each CDR3 protein gets just one entry, which takes the most common genes and DNA from the rows behind it. Within this sample are about 250,000 distinct CDR3 sequences, with around 47% of them counted one time only. The ten largest clones capture roughly 15% of the sample. Sequencing was carried out using peripheral blood mononuclear cells (PBMCs). The receptors derive from a man aged 18-30 years with type 2 diabetes.

The chain recombines TRBV30 with TRBJ2-1; 10 bases are a match to TRBD2. The ends lost 7 bases at V and 12 bases at J; junction bases unmatched: 18. The CDR3 is 15 residues long. Germline values: CDR1 GTSNPN, CDR2 SVGIG (reference sequence). The CDR3 protein is CASGQGAGGPLRQFF. The CDR3 DNA reads TGTGCCTCCGGACAAGGAGCGGGAGGGCCCCTCAGGCAGTTCTTC. Complete variable domain (other parts from reference TRBV30 and TRBJ2-1): SQTIHQWPATLVQPVGSPLSLECTVEGTSNPNLYWYRQAAGRGLQLLFYSVGIGQISSEVPQNLSASRPQDRQFILSSKKLLLSDSGFYLCASGQGAGGPLRQFFGPGTRLTVL.

As to this clonotype: The CDR3 ends on some other residue instead of the conserved phenylalanine or tryptophan, so this is likely a read error. The chain carries TRBV19 and TRBJ1-4; D is perhaps TRBD1 (5 bases). From germline, CDR1 is LNHDA and CDR2 SQIVND (reference sequence). The CDR3 spans 15 residues. V shed 8 bases and J shed 7 bases, with 20 bases lying between them. CDR3: CASRRTGRRSEKLFI. Here the CDR3 DNA reads TGTGCCAGTCGCAGAACAGGACGGAGGAGTGAAAAACTGTTTATT.

The gene calls are TRBV20-1 and TRBJ1-1; no reliable D call. This CDR3 region has 13 residues. V lost 2 bases and J 13 bases, leaving 20 bases between the germline ends. Germline-derived CDR1 and CDR2 are DFQATT and SNEGSKA (reference sequence). The CDR3 loop reads CSARIDGSLGDFF. CDR3 nucleotide sequence: TGCAGTGCTAGAATTGACGGGTCCCTCGGGGATTTCTTT.

Note on this clonotype: A much larger clone differs by one base, so this may be a read error. This chain links TRBV15 with TRBJ2-7; possible D gene TRBD2, 6 bases. Germline CDR1 is LNHNV and CDR2 is YYDKDF (reference sequence). The CDR3 consists of 15 residues. The CDR3 nucleotides read TGTGCCACCAGCGGAGAGGTTGCGGGACCTTACGAGCAGTACTTC. It yields the protein CATSGEVAGPYEQYF.

This chain links TRBV5-6 with TRBJ2-2; D unresolved. The CDR3 has 14 amino acids. The V end was cut by 2 bases, the J end by 5 bases, with 10 bases between. Looked up from germline, CDR1 is SGHDT and CDR2 is YYEEEE. Here the CDR3 reads CASSLHRGTGELFF. The DNA of the CDR3 is TGTGCCAGCAGCTTACATCGAGGAACCGGGGAGCTGTTTTTT. The full variable domain, its missing parts supplied by reference TRBV5-6 and TRBJ2-2, is DAGVTQSPTHLIKTRGQQVTLRCSPKSGHDTVSWYQQALGQGPQFIFQYYEEEERQRGNFPDRFSGHQFPNYSSELNVNALLLGDSALYLCASSLHRGTGELFFGEGSRLTVL.

In nucleotides, the CDR3 is TGTGCCATCAGCTTAGCTGAGAGATTAGATACGCAGTATTTT. This encodes CAISLAERLDTQYF. The chain combines TRBV10-3 with TRBJ2-3; no reliable D call. This CDR3 is built from 14 residues. Germline assignment: CDR1 ENHRY and CDR2 SYGVKD. V was clipped by 6 bases and J by 5 bases, with 15 bases between them.

This clonotype was observed a few times. J is TRBJ2-1 and V is TRBV19, with D tentatively TRBD1 (5 bases). CDR1 and CDR2 from the germline V gene are LNHDA and SQIVND (reference sequence). This CDR3 spans 13 amino acids. With 5 bases removed from V and 8 bases from J, the gap between germline ends came to 13 bases. CDR3 amino acids: CASSRAGWDEQFF. The CDR3 nucleotides read TGTGCCAGTAGTCGGGCAGGGTGGGATGAGCAGTTCTTC.

With respect to this clonotype: One end of the junction is discordant with germline, which a read error may explain. The chain recombines TRBV25-1 with TRBJ1-5; D ambiguous. The CDR3 runs to 15 residues. Germline CDR1 MGHDK, CDR2 SYGVNS. In DNA form, the CDR3 reads TGTGCCAGCCTTTGGACGGTGAAGGAGAATCCGCCCCAGCATTTT. Translating gives CASLWTVKENPPQHF.

The chain couples TRBV7-8 to TRBJ2-7; tentative D call: TRBD1 (5 bases). V was trimmed by 3 bases and J by 0 bases, leaving 12 bases between them. Germline V gene sequence: CDR1 SGHVS, CDR2 FQNEAQ. CDR3 size: 15 residues. The CDR3 here is CASSLPGWNSYEQYF. The CDR3 nucleotides are TGTGCCAGCAGCTTGCCAGGGTGGAACTCCTACGAGCAGTACTTC.

The chain is built from TRBV19 and TRBJ1-5; TRBD1 matches at 10 bases. In germline, CDR1 is LNHDA, CDR2 SQIVND (reference sequence). The V segment lost 7 bases and the J segment 1 base; nucleotides outside the gene matches: 4. The CDR3 has 15 residues. CDR3 bases: TGTGCCAGTACCCCGGGACAGGGGAGCAATCAGCCCCAGCATTTT. Translation gives CASTPGQGSNQPQHF.

This clonotype was detected ten times or more. The chain employs TRBV25-1 and TRBJ1-1; D gene uncertain. This CDR3 spans 13 amino acids. Germline loops: CDR1 MGHDK, CDR2 SYGVNS. Trimming stripped 5 bases from V and 4 bases from J, with 11 bases between. The CDR3 reads CASSPLEGTEAFF. The DNA of the CDR3 is TGTGCCAGCAGTCCACTAGAGGGCACTGAAGCTTTCTTT.

This clonotype appeared a few times. V and J are TRBV12-3 or TRBV12-4 and TRBJ1-1, with D uncertain. V shed 6 bases and J shed 0 bases, with 8 bases lying between them. This CDR3 spans 13 amino acids. The DNA of the CDR3 is TGTGCCAGCAGCCCCACGGTGAACACTGAAGCTTTCTTT. Its translation: CASSPTVNTEAFF.

This clonotype was seen only a few times. J is TRBJ2-6 and V is TRBV19; a weak D match, TRBD1 (6 bases). V was pared by 7 bases and J by 3 bases, with 10 bases between. The CDR3 is made up of 14 amino acids. Germline assignment: CDR1 LNHDA and CDR2 SQIVND (reference sequence). CDR3 in DNA: TGTGCCAGTAACCAGGGGTTTGGGGCCAACGTCCTGACTTTC. Translation gives CASNQGFGANVLTF.